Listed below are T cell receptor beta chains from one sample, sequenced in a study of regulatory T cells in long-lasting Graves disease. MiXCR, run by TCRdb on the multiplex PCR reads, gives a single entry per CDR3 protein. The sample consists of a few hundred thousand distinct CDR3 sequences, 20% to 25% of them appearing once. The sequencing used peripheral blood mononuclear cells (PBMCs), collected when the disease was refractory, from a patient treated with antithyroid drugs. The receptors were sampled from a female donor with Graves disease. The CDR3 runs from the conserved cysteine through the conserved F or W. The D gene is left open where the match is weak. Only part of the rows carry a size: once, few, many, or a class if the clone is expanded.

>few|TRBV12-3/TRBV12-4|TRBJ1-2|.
TGTGCCAGCACCGCAGCTGGGGGGGCGTACGGCTACACCTTC
CASTAAGGAYGYTF
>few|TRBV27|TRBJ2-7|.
TGTGCCAGCAGTCGGGGACCCGGGGTCGAGCAGTACTTC
CASSRGPGVEQYF
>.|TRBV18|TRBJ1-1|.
TGTGCCAGCTCGTACGGGAGGGATGGAACTGAAGCTTTCTTT
CASSYGRDGTEAFF
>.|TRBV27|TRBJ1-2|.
TGTGCCAGCACTAGTATCGGGTCCCCTTGGAGGGGCTACACCTTC
CASTSIGSPWRGYTF
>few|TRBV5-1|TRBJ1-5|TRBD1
TGCGCCAGCAGCTTAAGTGGCGGGACAGGGGGGAATCAGCCCCAGCATTTT
CASSLSGGTGGNQPQHF
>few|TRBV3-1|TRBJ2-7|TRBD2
TGTGCCAGCAGCCAAAGGCTAGCGGGAGACCATTTTCCCTACGAGCAGTACTTC
CASSQRLAGDHFPYEQYF
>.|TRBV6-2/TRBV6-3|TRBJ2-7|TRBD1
TGTGCCAGCAGTTACCGTCTGGGACAGTCCTACGAGCAGTACTTC
CASSYRLGQSYEQYF
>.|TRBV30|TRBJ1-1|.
TGTGCCTGGAGTTCCACCAGGGGAAACACTGAAGCTTTCTTT
CAWSSTRGNTEAFF
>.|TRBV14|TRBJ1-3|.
TGTGCCAGCAGCCACGCCGGGGGAGGAAACACCATATATTTT
CASSHAGGGNTIYF
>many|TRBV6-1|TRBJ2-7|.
TGTGCCAGCAGTCTTAGATTATCCCGGGCGGCGAAACATTACGAGCAGTACTTC
CASSLRLSRAAKHYEQYF
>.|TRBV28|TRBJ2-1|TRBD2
TGTGCCAGCAGTTTAATGACTAGCGGGCTAAACAATGAGCAGTTCTTC
CASSLMTSGLNNEQFF
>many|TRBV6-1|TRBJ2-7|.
TGTGCCAGCAGTGGGAGCGGAGGCGAGCAGTACTTC
CASSGSGGEQYF
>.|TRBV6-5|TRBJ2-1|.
TGTGCCAGCAGTTACTCCACGTACGATGAGCAGTTCTTC
CASSYSTYDEQFF
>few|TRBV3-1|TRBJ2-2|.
TGTGCCAGCAGCCAGTCTCCGACACGTACCGGGGAGCTGTTTTTT
CASSQSPTRTGELFF
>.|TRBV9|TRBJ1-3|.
TGTGCCAGCAGCTTCGATGGAAACACCATATATTTT
CASSFDGNTIYF
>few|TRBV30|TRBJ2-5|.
TGTGCCTGGAGTACCAGTCAAGAGACCCAGTACTTC
CAWSTSQETQYF
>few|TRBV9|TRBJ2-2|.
TGTGCCAGCAGCGTACGAGCGGCAAACACCGGGGAGCTGTTTTTT
CASSVRAANTGELFF
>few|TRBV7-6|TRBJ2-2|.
TGTGCCAGCACCCCCAGAGGGGAGGTGACCGGGGAGCTGTTTTTT
CASTPRGEVTGELFF
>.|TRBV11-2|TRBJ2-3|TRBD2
TGTGCCAGCAGCTTGGGACTAGCGGGAGAGCCTCGCACAGATACGCAGTATTTT
CASSLGLAGEPRTDTQYF
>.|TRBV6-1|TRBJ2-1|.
TGTGCCAGCAGCAAAGACCTTAGCTCCTACAATGAGCAGTTCTTC
CASSKDLSSYNEQFF
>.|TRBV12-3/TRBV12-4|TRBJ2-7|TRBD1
TGTGCCAGCAGACGGACAGGGGGCTGGTACGAGCAGTACTTC
CASRRTGGWYEQYF
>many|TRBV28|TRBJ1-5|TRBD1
TGTGCCAGCAGACAGGGGGTTGTTCAGCCCCAGCATTTT
CASRQGVVQPQHF
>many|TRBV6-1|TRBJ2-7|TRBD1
TGTGCCAGCAGTAGGACAGGGAGGAAAGACGAGCAGTACTTC
CASSRTGRKDEQYF
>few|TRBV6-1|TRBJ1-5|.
TGTGCCAGCAGTGAAGATCGGGACACCGGGAATAGCAATCAGCCCCAGCATTTT
CASSEDRDTGNSNQPQHF
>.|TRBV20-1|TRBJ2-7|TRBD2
TGCAGTGCCACGCTAGCGGGAGGACTGTCCGAGCAGTACTTC
CSATLAGGLSEQYF
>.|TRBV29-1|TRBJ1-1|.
TGCAGCGCCCACCTACCTCCCCCACAGGGACGAAACACTGAAGCTTTCTTT
CSAHLPPPQGRNTEAFF
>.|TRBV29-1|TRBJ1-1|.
TGCAGCGTTTCTACGGGGGGCACTGAAGCTTTCTTT
CSVSTGGTEAFF
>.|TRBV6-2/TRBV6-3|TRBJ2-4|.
TGTGCCAGCGGCCCCTCGGGGACCGCCAAAAACATTCAGTACTTC
CASGPSGTAKNIQYF
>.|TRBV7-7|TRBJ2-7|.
TGTGCCAGCAGCCCCCTGGCCCGGGACAACTACGAGCAGTACTTC
CASSPLARDNYEQYF
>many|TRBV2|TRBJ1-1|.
TGTGCCAGCAGTGTAAGGGATGCGTGGGACACTGAAGCTTTCTTT
CASSVRDAWDTEAFF
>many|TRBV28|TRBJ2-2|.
TGTGCCAGCAGCTCCGACACCGGGGAGCTGTTTTTT
CASSSDTGELFF
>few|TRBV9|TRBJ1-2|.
TGTGCCAGCAGTGCTAGGGGGTATGGCTACACCTTC
CASSARGYGYTF
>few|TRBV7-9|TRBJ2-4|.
TGTGCCAGCAGCTCCGGCGGCCAGGGCAAAAACATTCAGTACTTC
CASSSGGQGKNIQYF
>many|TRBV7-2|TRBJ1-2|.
TGTGCCAGCAGCTTAGCTCCTGGCTATGGCTACACCTTC
CASSLAPGYGYTF
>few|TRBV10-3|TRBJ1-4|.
TGTGCCATCAGTGATTCCGGGACTACGGTTGAAAAACTGTTTTTT
CAISDSGTTVEKLFF
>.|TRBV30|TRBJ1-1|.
TGTGCCTGGAGTGTAAGCACTGAAGCTTTCTTT
CAWSVSTEAFF
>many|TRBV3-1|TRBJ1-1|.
TGTGCCAGCAGCCAAGATGGCAGGGGCATGAGCACTGAAGCTTTCTTT
CASSQDGRGMSTEAFF
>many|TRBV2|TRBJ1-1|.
TGTGCCAGCAGTGGACAGACTTGGGACACTGAAGCTTTCTTT
CASSGQTWDTEAFF
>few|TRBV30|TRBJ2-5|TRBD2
TGTGCCTGGACTAGCGGGGGAACCCTCCAAGAGACCCAGTACTTC
CAWTSGGTLQETQYF
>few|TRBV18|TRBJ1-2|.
TGTGCCAGCTCCCTGGACCTAAGCGGCTACACCTTC
CASSLDLSGYTF
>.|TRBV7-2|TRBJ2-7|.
TGTGCCAGCAGCTTAGAAGGGAAGTTCGACGAGCAGTACTTC
CASSLEGKFDEQYF
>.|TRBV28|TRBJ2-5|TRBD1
TGTGCCAGCAGTTTGAGGGGACAGCCGGAGACCCAGTACTTC
CASSLRGQPETQYF
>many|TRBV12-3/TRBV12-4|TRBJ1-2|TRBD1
TGTGCCAGCAGTTCCGGGACAGGGGGTGGGGGCTACACCTTC
CASSSGTGGGGYTF
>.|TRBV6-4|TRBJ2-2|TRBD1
TGTGCCACCAAAGGGACAGCTGGGCCCACCGGGGAGCTGTTTTTT
CATKGTAGPTGELFF
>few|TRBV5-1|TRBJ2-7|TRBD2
TGCGCCAGCAGCCGCGGGGGAACTACTAGCGCAGACTACGAGCAGTACTTC
CASSRGGTTSADYEQYF
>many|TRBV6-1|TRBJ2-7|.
TGTGCCAGCCGAGTCCCAGGGTCCGGCGAGCAGTACTTC
CASRVPGSGEQYF
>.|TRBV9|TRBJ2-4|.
TGTGCCAGCAGCGAGGGGTTAGCCAAAAACATTCAGTACTTC
CASSEGLAKNIQYF
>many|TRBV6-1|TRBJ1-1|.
TGTGCCAGCACGGCAAGGTGGACCGGGGGTGAAGCTTTCTTT
CASTARWTGGEAFF
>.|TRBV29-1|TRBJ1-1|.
TGCAGCGTTGAAGTGGGCCCTGAAGCTTTCTTT
CSVEVGPEAFF
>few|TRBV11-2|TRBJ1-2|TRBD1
TGTGCCAGCAGCCCCAGTAGGAACAGGGGGGACTGGGGTGGCTACACCTTC
CASSPSRNRGDWGGYTF
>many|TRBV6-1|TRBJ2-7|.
TGTGCCAGCAGCACCACCCGGGCGAACGAGCAGTACTTC
CASSTTRANEQYF
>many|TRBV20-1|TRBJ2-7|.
TGCAGTGCTAGACGGACCCGGGACTACGAGCAGTACTTC
CSARRTRDYEQYF
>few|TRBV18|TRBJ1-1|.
TGTGCCAGCTCACCAAACGTAGGGATCACTGAAGCTTTCTTT
CASSPNVGITEAFF
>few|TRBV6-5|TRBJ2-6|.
TGTGCCAGCAGTTTTCGTACAGACGGGGCCAACGTCCTGACTTTC
CASSFRTDGANVLTF
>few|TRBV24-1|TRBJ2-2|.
TGTGCCACCAGTGATGTAGCGGTCGCGAACACCGGGGAGCTGTTTTTT
CATSDVAVANTGELFF
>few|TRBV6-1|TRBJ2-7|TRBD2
TGTGCCAGCAGTCAAACTAGCGGTGATTACGAGCAGTACTTC
CASSQTSGDYEQYF